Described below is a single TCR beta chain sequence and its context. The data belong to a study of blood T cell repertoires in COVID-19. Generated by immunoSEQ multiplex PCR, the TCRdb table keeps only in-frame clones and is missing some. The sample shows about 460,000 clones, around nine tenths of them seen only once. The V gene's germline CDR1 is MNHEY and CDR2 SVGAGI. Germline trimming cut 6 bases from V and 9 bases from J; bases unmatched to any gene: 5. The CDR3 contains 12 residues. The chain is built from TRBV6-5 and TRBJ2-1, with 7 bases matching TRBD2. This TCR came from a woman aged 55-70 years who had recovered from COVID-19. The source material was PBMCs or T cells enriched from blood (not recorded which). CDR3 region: CASRGTKGEQFF. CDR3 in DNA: TGTGCCAGCAGGGGGACTAAAGGTGAGCAGTTCTTC.